What follows are 9 T cell receptor beta chains derived from one specimen sequenced in a study of blood T cell repertoires in COVID-19 (dated by TCRdb to about 2020). Libraries were constructed by the immunoSEQ multiplex PCR assay. TCRdb re-hosts the immuneACCESS table, in-frame sequences only. Its copies lack some clones; in the studies checked, an unresolved V gene accounts for under half of them, and the cause for the rest is not known. Across this sample there are approximately 90,000 clones, with more than 75% seen only once. The top ten clonotypes cover around 5% of the sample. Sequencing was carried out using peripheral blood. These receptors were taken from a woman of 80 years or more with acute or convalescent COVID-19.

This clone has just one count. V is TRBV6-5 and J is TRBJ1-1; a weak D match, TRBD1 (6 bases). The CDR3 length is 13 residues. V was clipped by 8 bases and J by 3 bases, with 13 bases between them. Germline CDR1 is MNHEY and CDR2 is SVGAGI. CDR3 residues: CASHNTGHTEAFF. The CDR3, as DNA: TGTGCCAGCCATAACACAGGGCACACTGAAGCTTTCTTT.

J is TRBJ2-1 and V is TRBV9; TRBD1 matches 9 bases. Unmatched junction bases numbered 2, after V lost 1 base and J lost 0 bases. Germline V CDR1 and CDR2: SGDLS, YYNGEE. This CDR3 comprises 16 residues. The CDR3 loop reads CASSVTGQGSYNEQFF. For the CDR3, the DNA is TGTGCCAGCAGCGTAACGGGACAGGGCTCCTACAATGAGCAGTTCTTC.

CDR3 protein: CATSNLPPLAGAGLGYEQYF. CDR3 in DNA: TGTGCCACCAGTAACCTACCCCCGCTAGCGGGAGCGGGGCTTGGCTACGAGCAGTACTTC. The chain employs TRBV24-1 and TRBJ2-7, with 10 nucleotides matching TRBD2. Germline V gene sequence: CDR1 KGHDR, CDR2 SFDVKD. The CDR3 totals 20 residues. After removal of 6 bases from V and 3 bases from J, the junction contained 22 bases not matched to a gene.

The chain couples TRBV7-8 to TRBJ2-5, with 9 bases matching TRBD1. From germline, CDR1 is SGHVS and CDR2 FQNEAQ. The CDR3 loop spans 14 amino acids. J was trimmed by 9 bases and V by 5 bases; bases with no gene match: 10. The chain's CDR3 is CASSHRDRDEAQYF. CDR3 bases: TGTGCCAGCAGCCACCGGGACAGGGACGAGGCCCAGTACTTC. Using reference TRBV7-8 and TRBJ2-5 for the parts outside the CDR3, the full variable domain is GAGVSQSPRYKVAKRGQDVALRCDPISGHVSLFWYQQALGQGPEFLTYFQNEAQLDKSGLPSDRFFAERPEGSVSTLKIQRTQQEDSAVYLCASSHRDRDEAQYFGPGTRLLVL.

This rearrangement joins TRBV12-3 or TRBV12-4 to TRBJ2-1, with 7 bases fitting TRBD2. The junction had 7 bases not matched to a gene; V was cut back by 6 bases and J by 8 bases. CDR3 length: 13 residues. The CDR3 loop reads CASSRTRRDEQFF. The CDR3 nucleotides are TGTGCCAGCAGCAGGACTAGACGAGATGAGCAGTTCTTC.

In this sample, this clone turned up a few times. The rearrangement joins TRBV30 to TRBJ1-3; tentatively, D is TRBD1 (6 bases). Germline CDR1 and CDR2: GTSNPN and SVGIG (reference sequence). CDR3 length: 14 amino acids. V was clipped by 4 bases and J by 3 bases, with 13 bases between them. The CDR3 loop is CAWNGQTIGNTIYF. The CDR3 coding sequence is TGTGCCTGGAATGGACAGACGATTGGAAACACCATATATTTT.

The chain uses TRBV11-2 and TRBJ1-2; D ambiguous. Germline V lookup: CDR1 SGHAT, CDR2 FQNNGV. V was clipped by 5 bases and J by 3 bases, with 10 bases between them. The CDR3 contains 13 residues. CDR3 sequence (DNA): TGTGCCAGCAGCCCCGACGGAGACTATGGCTACACCTTC. Protein product: CASSPDGDYGYTF.

The CDR3 coding sequence is TGTGCCAGCACCCGGGACACCCTTAACTATGGCTACACCTTC. It is translated as CASTRDTLNYGYTF. This sequence joins TRBV2 and TRBJ1-2; a possible D gene is TRBD1 (6 bases). The CDR3 is made up of 14 amino acids. Trimming removed 7 bases from V and 1 base from J, with 13 bases in between. CDR1 is SNHLY and CDR2 is FYNNEI in the germline V gene.

The chain combines TRBV5-1 with TRBJ2-7; 7 bases are a match to TRBD2. The CDR3 is made up of 16 amino acids. V dropped 0 bases and J dropped 2; count of bases not matched to a gene: 8. Germline CDR1 SGHRS, CDR2 YFSETQ. The CDR3 here is CASSLVDGGITYEQYF. For the CDR3, the DNA is TGCGCCAGCAGCTTGGTGGACGGGGGGATTACCTACGAGCAGTACTTC.